This T cell receptor (beta chain) was recovered during a study of cytomegalovirus exposure and HLA in healthy donors. Study findings and constraints: Reportedly, fewer N-insertions than the approximately 650-donor mean appeared in an Asian-associated ancestry cluster in a later analysis. In a later analysis, CMV-associated beta chains were mostly HLA-associated, it appeared. Presence/absence analyses assumed roughly uniform sequencing depth across donors, which may not hold.

Primers included in the PCR were 60 Vbeta and 13 Jbeta primers. The method was immunoSEQ multiplex PCR; TCRdb's version includes in-frame clones alone and lacks a portion of them. The sample contains 150,000 to 200,000 clones, 84% of which appear only once. Donors showed nominal health when sampled, although they likely had unrecorded immune exposures. To note about this clone: Its antigen is unknown.

CDR1 is SGHRS and CDR2 is YFSETQ in the germline V gene. The CDR3 totals 13 residues. V shed 4 bases and J shed 3 bases, with 9 bases lying between them. The specimen sequenced was PBMCs. The clonotype was recovered from a man aged 45-65 years in good health and CMV-seropositive. The genes are TRBV5-1 and TRBJ2-3, with D tentatively TRBD1 (6 bases). CDR3 in DNA: TGCGCCAGCAGCCAACAGGGAACAGATACGCAGTATTTT. Translation: CASSQQGTDTQYF.